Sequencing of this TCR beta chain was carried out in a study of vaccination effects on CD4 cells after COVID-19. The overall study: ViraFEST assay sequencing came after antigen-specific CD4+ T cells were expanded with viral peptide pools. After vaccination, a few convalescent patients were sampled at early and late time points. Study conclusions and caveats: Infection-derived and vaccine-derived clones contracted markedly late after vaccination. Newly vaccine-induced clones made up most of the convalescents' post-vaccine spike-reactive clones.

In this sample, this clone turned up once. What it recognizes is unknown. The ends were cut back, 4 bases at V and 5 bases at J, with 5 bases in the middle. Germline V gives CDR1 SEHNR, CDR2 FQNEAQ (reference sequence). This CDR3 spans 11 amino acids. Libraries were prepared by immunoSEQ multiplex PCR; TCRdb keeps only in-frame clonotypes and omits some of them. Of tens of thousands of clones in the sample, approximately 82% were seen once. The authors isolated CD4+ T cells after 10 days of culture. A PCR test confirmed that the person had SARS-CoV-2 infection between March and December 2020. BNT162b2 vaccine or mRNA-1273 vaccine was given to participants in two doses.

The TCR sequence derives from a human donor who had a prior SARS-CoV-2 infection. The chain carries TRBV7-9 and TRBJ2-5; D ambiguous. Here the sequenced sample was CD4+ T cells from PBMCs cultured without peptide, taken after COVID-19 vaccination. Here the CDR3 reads CASSSSETQYF. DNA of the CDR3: TGTGCCAGCAGCTCGAGCGAGACCCAGTACTTC.